This TCR beta chain derives from a study of CD8+CD57+ T cells in acquired aplastic anemia. Study-wide background: DNA per sorted CD4+ or CD8+ sample ranged about 0.19 to 30 ug, averaging 3.2 ug.

Sequencing was done on patients that had shown CD8+CD57+ cell expansion by flow cytometry. All participating patients were living with severe acquired aplastic anemia. Blood sampling was performed on the patients, and none of them had received therapy by then. Findings of the study overall: Patients and controls turned out to have more than 25 CD8+ CDR3 sequences in common.

The trim removed 6 bases at V and 2 bases at J, leaving 5 bases unmatched. Germline lookup yields CDR1 LGHNT and CDR2 FRNRAP. This CDR3 is 14 amino acids long. According to the study, genomic DNA was the template for TCR beta VDJ and CDR3 profiling. MiXCR, applied by TCRdb to the reads, yields one record per CDR3 protein. The repertoire includes approximately 470,000 distinct CDR3 sequences, 25% to 40% of them detected once, and 0.7% to 1% sits in the top ten. Details on this clonotype: The target antigen is unknown.

This clonotype was obtained from a human donor with aplastic anemia. Sequencing was done on a sample of sorted CD4+, CD8+, or CD8+CD57+ T cells (not recorded which) from PBMCs. The rearrangement uses TRBV12-5 and TRBJ1-2; 8 bases match TRBD1. The CDR3 DNA follows: TGTGCTAGTGGCCGCACAGGGGGAAACTATGGCTACACCTTC. This sequence encodes CASGRTGGNYGYTF.